The 8 T cell receptor beta chains in this list originate from one sample, sequenced in a study of blood T cell repertoires in COVID-19. Only in-frame clones appear in the TCRdb table, and some are missing; sequencing was by immunoSEQ multiplex PCR. The table shows roughly 35,000 clones, with 85% to 95% occurring only once. Input material: peripheral blood. The receptors shown here come from a human donor in a cohort sampled during active COVID-19.

The chain carries TRBV11-2 and TRBJ2-5; D gene uncertain. The CDR3 contains 15 residues. V lost 2 bases and J 3 bases, leaving 13 bases between the germline ends. Germline CDR1 is SGHAT and CDR2 is FQNNGV. The CDR3 reads CASSLMVEEKETQYF. Written as DNA, the CDR3 is TGTGCCAGCAGCTTAATGGTCGAGGAGAAAGAGACCCAGTACTTC.

The chain employs TRBV19 and TRBJ1-1, with D possibly TRBD1 on 5 matching bases. The CDR3 loop spans 14 amino acids. V was shortened by 7 bases and J by 1 base, with 13 bases between the two germline ends. Germline CDR1 LNHDA, CDR2 SQIVND (reference sequence). This CDR3 is CASKGKPTNTEAFF. The CDR3 DNA follows: TGTGCCAGTAAGGGGAAGCCAACGAACACTGAAGCTTTCTTT.

This clone was detected only once. The rearrangement links TRBV30 to TRBJ2-7; no clear D gene. Germline CDR1 and CDR2: GTSNPN and SVGIG (reference sequence). V lost 2 bases, J lost 2 bases, and 10 bases lay in between. The CDR3 has 13 amino acids. The CDR3 loop is CAWSLVDAYEQYF. The CDR3 region has the DNA TGTGCCTGGAGTCTAGTGGATGCCTACGAGCAGTACTTC.

The chain employs TRBV27 and TRBJ1-2; 7 positions match TRBD1. The CDR3 contains 16 residues. V lost 4 bases, J lost 1 base, and 9 bases stayed unmatched. The V gene's germline CDR1 is MNHEY and CDR2 SMNVEV (reference sequence). DNA for the CDR3: TGTGCCAGCAGTTGGGACAGCTCATCCTTTAACTATGGCTACACCTTC. Its protein product is CASSWDSSSFNYGYTF.

This clone was seen a single time. CDR3 sequence (DNA): TGTGCCAGCAGCTTAAGCCCTAGCGGCGAGCAGTTCTTC. Amino acid sequence: CASSLSPSGEQFF. The chain combines TRBV7-3 with TRBJ2-1; 7 positions agree with TRBD2. The CDR3 extends over 13 amino acids. The junction had 4 bases not matched to a gene; V was cut back by 1 base and J by 10 bases. The germline CDR1 and CDR2 sequences are SGHTA and FQGTGA.

The genes are TRBV9 and TRBJ2-5; D might be TRBD1 (6 bases). Trimming removed 2 bases from V and 0 bases from J, with 11 bases in between. In germline, CDR1 is SGDLS, CDR2 YYNGEE. The CDR3 is 15 residues long. DNA for the CDR3: TGTGCCAGCAGCGTCCGGACAGATTACCAAGAGACCCAGTACTTC. Its protein product is CASSVRTDYQETQYF.

The rearrangement joins TRBV5-5 to TRBJ2-2; D gene unclear. This CDR3 has 13 residues. Trimming took off 2 bases at V and 2 bases at J, with 4 bases between the two ends. Per germline, CDR1 SGHKS and CDR2 YYEKEE (reference sequence). This CDR3 reads CASSFYNTGELFF. In nucleotides, the CDR3 is TGTGCCAGCAGCTTCTACAACACCGGGGAGCTGTTTTTT.

This chain uses TRBV15 with TRBJ2-2, with 12 bases that match TRBD2. Germline V lookup: CDR1 LNHNV, CDR2 YYDKDF (reference sequence). The CDR3 is 16 residues long. The junction had 4 bases not matched to a gene; V was cut back by 5 bases and J by 3 bases. CDR3 coding DNA: TGTGCCACCAGCCTCGGGACTAGCGGGTACACCGGGGAGCTGTTTTTT. Translating gives CATSLGTSGYTGELFF. Full variable domain (rest looked up from reference TRBV15 and TRBJ2-2): DAMVIQNPRYQVTQFGKPVTLSCSQTLNHNVMYWYQQKSSQAPKLLFHYYDKDFNNEADTPDNFQSRRPNTSFCFLDIRSPGLGDTAMYLCATSLGTSGYTGELFFGEGSRLTVL.